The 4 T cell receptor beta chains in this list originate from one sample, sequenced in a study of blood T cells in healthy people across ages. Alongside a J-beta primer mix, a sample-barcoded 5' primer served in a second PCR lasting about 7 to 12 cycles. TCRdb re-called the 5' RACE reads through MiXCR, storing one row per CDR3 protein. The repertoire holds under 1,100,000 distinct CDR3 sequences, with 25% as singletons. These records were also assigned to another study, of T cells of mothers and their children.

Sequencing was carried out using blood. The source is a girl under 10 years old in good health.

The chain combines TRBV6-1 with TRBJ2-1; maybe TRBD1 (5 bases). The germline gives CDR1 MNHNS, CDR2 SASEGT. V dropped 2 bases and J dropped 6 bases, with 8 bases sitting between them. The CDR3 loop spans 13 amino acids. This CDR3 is CASSEITGNEQFF. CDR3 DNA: TGTGCCAGCAGTGAAATAACAGGCAATGAGCAGTTCTTC.

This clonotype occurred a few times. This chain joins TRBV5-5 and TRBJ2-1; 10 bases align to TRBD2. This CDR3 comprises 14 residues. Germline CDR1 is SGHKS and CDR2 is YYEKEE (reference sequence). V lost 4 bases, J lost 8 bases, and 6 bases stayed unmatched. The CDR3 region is CASSQGLAYDEQFF. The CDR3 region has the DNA TGTGCCAGCAGCCAGGGACTAGCGTATGATGAGCAGTTCTTC.

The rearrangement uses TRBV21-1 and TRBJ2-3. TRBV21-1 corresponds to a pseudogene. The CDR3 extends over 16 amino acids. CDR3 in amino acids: CASSKDGSSSTDTQYF. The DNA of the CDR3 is TGTGCCAGCAGCAAAGACGGCAGCTCTAGCACAGATACGCAGTATTTT.

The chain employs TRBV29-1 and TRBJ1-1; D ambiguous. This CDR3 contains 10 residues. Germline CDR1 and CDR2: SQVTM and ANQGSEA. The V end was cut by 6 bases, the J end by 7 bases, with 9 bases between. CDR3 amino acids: CSVSVLEAFF. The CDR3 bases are TGCAGCGTCTCCGTGCTTGAAGCTTTCTTT.